The 11 T cell receptor beta chains below come from one sample, sequenced in a study of cytomegalovirus exposure and HLA in healthy donors. PCR involved 60 Vbeta and 13 Jbeta primers. Generated by immunoSEQ multiplex PCR, the TCRdb table keeps only in-frame clones and is missing some. The sample contains 87,000 or so clones, approximately 7.6% of which appear only once. The sequenced material came from PBMCs. The receptors shown here come from a man aged 45 to 65 in good health and CMV-seronegative.

This clone occurred a few times. This chain connects TRBV9 to TRBJ2-5; a possible D gene is TRBD2 (5 bases). CDR3 size: 15 residues. V was trimmed by 4 bases and J by 2 bases, leaving 15 bases between them. The germline CDR1 and CDR2 sequences are SGDLS and YYNGEE. For the CDR3, the DNA is TGTGCCAGCAGCCCTAGCCCCATGCCACAAGAGACCCAGTACTTC. This gives the protein CASSPSPMPQETQYF.

This clone was observed a handful of times. This rearrangement joins TRBV7-9 to TRBJ2-5, with a possible D match to TRBD2 (6 bases). The CDR3 extends over 15 amino acids. V shed 1 base and J shed 1 base, with 10 bases lying between them. From germline, CDR1 is SEHNR and CDR2 FQNEAQ (reference sequence). In nucleotides, the CDR3 is TGTGCCAGCAGCTTAGTAGGAGGGCTCCAAGAGACCCAGTACTTC. Translated, it gives CASSLVGGLQETQYF.

There are a few counts of this clone. The chain carries TRBV9 and TRBJ2-5; D might be TRBD2 (7 bases). The CDR3 has 14 residues. The germline V and J ends were trimmed by 2 bases and 5 bases, with 13 bases remaining between them. Germline V gene data show CDR1 as SGDLS and CDR2 as YYNGEE. This CDR3 reads CASSVGGHGETQYF. The CDR3, as DNA: TGTGCCAGCAGCGTGGGGGGGCACGGGGAGACCCAGTACTTC.

Only a few counts were recorded for this clone. The chain recombines TRBV29-1 with TRBJ1-1; D is undetermined. Germline V gene sequence: CDR1 SQVTM, CDR2 ANQGSEA. Trimming removed 3 bases at V and 1 base at J, with 9 bases between. This CDR3 has 13 residues. The CDR3 loop reads CSVDSFGNTEAFF. In DNA, the CDR3 is TGCAGCGTTGACTCGTTCGGGAACACTGAAGCTTTCTTT.

V is TRBV5-1 and J is TRBJ2-3; D is perhaps TRBD1 (6 bases). This CDR3 region has 16 residues. V lost 0 bases, J lost 2 bases, and 13 bases lay in between. CDR1 is SGHRS, CDR2 YFSETQ, per germline. Here the CDR3 DNA reads TGCGCCAGCAGCTTGGCCTCCCAGGGGAACACAGATACGCAGTATTTT. Translation: CASSLASQGNTDTQYF.

This clone was observed a handful of times. The V call is TRBV5-1, the J call TRBJ2-1, with 7 nucleotides matching TRBD1. The CDR3 has 16 residues. Trimming cost V 3 bases and J 5 bases; bases outside gene matches: 11. Germline V gene data show CDR1 as SGHRS and CDR2 as YFSETQ. The CDR3 bases are TGCGCCAGCAGCTCAGTTCTGTTTGGGACAGACAATGAGCAGTTCTTC. Amino acid sequence: CASSSVLFGTDNEQFF.

This clone was detected a few times. This chain connects TRBV9 to TRBJ1-1; a possible D gene is TRBD1 (5 bases). The ends were cut back, 2 bases at V and 4 bases at J, with 21 bases in the middle. From germline, CDR1 is SGDLS and CDR2 YYNGEE. The CDR3 loop spans 17 amino acids. The CDR3 nucleotides read TGTGCCAGCAGCGTGGGGCCAGGAGGGGTTGGAGGCACTGAAGCTTTCTTT. It encodes CASSVGPGGVGGTEAFF. The full variable domain, rest sourced from reference TRBV9 and TRBJ1-1, is DSGVTQTPKHLITATGQRVTLRCSPRSGDLSVYWYQQSLDQGLQFLIQYYNGEERAKGNILERFSAQQFPDLHSELNLSSLELGDSALYFCASSVGPGGVGGTEAFFGQGTRLTVV.

The sample holds a few counts of this clone. This chain uses TRBV27 with TRBJ2-1, with D possibly TRBD1 on 6 matching bases. There are 15 residues in the CDR3. V was cut by 8 bases and J by 2 bases, with 16 bases left in between. The V gene's germline CDR1 is MNHEY and CDR2 SMNVEV (reference sequence). The CDR3 region has the DNA TGTGCCAGCGGTCTGCAGGCAGGGGCCTACAATGAGCAGTTCTTC. Encoded protein: CASGLQAGAYNEQFF.

Regarding this clone: Distinct nucleotide sequences in the sample also encode this CDR3. The chain is built from TRBV19 and TRBJ1-2; 8 nucleotides line up with TRBD1. This CDR3 comprises 12 residues. The V segment lost 5 bases and the J segment 4 bases; nucleotides outside the gene matches: 0. In germline, CDR1 is LNHDA, CDR2 SQIVND (reference sequence). In DNA, the CDR3 is TGTGCCAGTAGTGGACAGGGCTATGGCTACACCTTC. Protein: CASSGQGYGYTF. The full variable domain, with the rest looked up from reference TRBV19 and TRBJ1-2, is DGGITQSPKYLFRKEGQNVTLSCEQNLNHDAMYWYRQDPGQGLRLIYYSQIVNDFQKGDIAEGYSVSREKKESFPLTVTSAQKNPTAFYLCASSGQGYGYTFGSGTRLTVV.

This clone was detected only a few times. The V and J genes are TRBV15 and TRBJ2-7; possibly TRBD2 for D (7 bases). Germline V gene data show CDR1 as LNHNV and CDR2 as YYDKDF (reference sequence). The CDR3 contains 16 residues. The V end was cut by 1 base, the J end by 1 base, with 14 bases between. CDR3 loop: CATSRGGGGQSYEQYF. As DNA, the CDR3 is TGTGCCACCAGCAGAGGGGGGGGAGGACAGTCCTACGAGCAGTACTTC. The full variable domain, completed using reference TRBV15 and TRBJ2-7, is DAMVIQNPRYQVTQFGKPVTLSCSQTLNHNVMYWYQQKSSQAPKLLFHYYDKDFNNEADTPDNFQSRRPNTSFCFLDIRSPGLGDTAMYLCATSRGGGGQSYEQYFGPGTRLTVT.

This clone was seen more than once but under ten times. The V call is TRBV6-6, the J call TRBJ1-5; D gene unclear. Per the germline V gene, CDR1 is MNHNY and CDR2 is SVGAGI (reference sequence). V dropped 7 bases and J dropped 0 bases, with 10 bases sitting between them. The CDR3 has 14 amino acids. Here the CDR3 DNA reads TGTGCCAGCACCCTGGGAGTTAGCAATCAGCCCCAGCATTTT. As protein: CASTLGVSNQPQHF.